This is a list of T cell receptor beta chains from one sample in a study of shared clonotypes between healthy human individuals. Repertoires were generated with immunoSEQ multiplex PCR, while TCRdb's copy carries only in-frame clones and drops some. The data show about 580,000 clones, roughly 98% seen once. The sample consisted of naive CD8+ T cells sorted from blood. These TCRs come from a man under 40 in good health. The CDR3 runs from the conserved cysteine through the conserved F or W. D genes are given only for firm matches. Clone size, where shown, is once, few, many, or a class for clones that have expanded.

clone size	CDR3 length	D gene	J gene	V gene	CDR3 protein	CDR3 DNA
-	19	TRBD2	TRBJ2-1	TRBV2	CASSEAVTSGIPSYNEQFF	TGTGCCAGCAGTGAAGCTGTCACTAGCGGGATTCCCTCCTACAATGAGCAGTTCTTC
-	13	TRBD2	TRBJ2-6	TRBV18	CASGGGGANVLTF	TGTGCCAGCGGCGGGGGAGGGGCCAACGTCCTGACTTTC
-	11	-	TRBJ2-7	TRBV10-3	CAISETDEQYF	TGTGCCATCAGTGAGACAGACGAGCAGTACTTC
-	15	-	TRBJ2-3	TRBV4-1	CASSQVVGGADTQYF	TGCGCCAGCAGCCAAGTCGTTGGTGGGGCAGATACGCAGTATTTT
once	15	-	TRBJ2-5	TRBV30	CAWSTGPALQETQYF	TGTGCCTGGAGCACCGGGCCAGCGCTGCAAGAGACCCAGTACTTC
-	17	TRBD1	TRBJ1-1	TRBV2	CASSGRPGTGLNTEAFF	TGTGCCAGCAGTGGGCGTCCCGGGACAGGGTTGAACACTGAAGCTTTCTTT
-	12	-	TRBJ2-7	TRBV10-3	CAISDEDYEQYF	TGTGCCATCAGTGACGAGGACTACGAGCAGTACTTC
once	15	TRBD2	TRBJ2-3	TRBV7-8	CASSLLAGGPDTQYF	TGTGCCAGCAGCTTACTGGCGGGAGGGCCAGATACGCAGTATTTT
-	11	-	TRBJ1-1	TRBV4-3	CASSLRGEAFF	TGCGCCAGCAGCCTGAGAGGGGAAGCTTTCTTT
-	11	-	TRBJ1-1	TRBV27	CASVGSTGAFF	TGTGCCAGCGTGGGGTCTACAGGGGCTTTCTTT
-	17	-	TRBJ1-1	TRBV10-2	CASSAIGGEGYNTEAFF	TGCGCCAGCAGTGCCATTGGCGGTGAGGGATATAACACTGAAGCTTTCTTT
once	15	-	TRBJ2-7	TRBV11-2	CASSLEAHPSYEQYF	TGTGCCAGCAGCTTAGAAGCGCACCCCTCCTACGAGCAGTACTTC
-	17	-	TRBJ2-3	TRBV2	CASSESLAAGAKDTQYF	TGTGCCAGCAGTGAATCCCTGGCGGCAGGGGCGAAAGATACGCAGTATTTT
-	17	-	TRBJ2-6	TRBV14	CASSQVGGGPGANVLTF	TGTGCCAGCAGCCAAGTGGGAGGGGGGCCTGGGGCCAACGTCCTGACTTTC
-	17	TRBD2	TRBJ2-5	TRBV7-9	CASSPPPGLAGQETQYF	TGTGCCAGCAGCCCCCCCCCGGGACTAGCGGGACAAGAGACCCAGTACTTC
once	12	-	TRBJ2-2	TRBV28	CASRNPGMELFF	TGTGCCAGCAGGAACCCCGGGATGGAGCTGTTTTTT
-	15	-	TRBJ2-1	TRBV13	CASSLSGGSYNEQFF	TGTGCCAGCAGCTTGTCCGGGGGTTCCTACAATGAGCAGTTCTTC
once	15	TRBD2	TRBJ2-1	TRBV29-1	CSVEPTSGAGNEQFF	TGCAGCGTTGAACCCACTAGCGGCGCAGGGAATGAGCAGTTCTTC
-	15	-	TRBJ1-4	TRBV11-2	CASSLVWTSNEKLFF	TGTGCCAGCAGCTTAGTCTGGACAAGTAATGAAAAACTGTTTTTT
-	15	-	TRBJ2-7	TRBV5-6	CASSLIGQISYEQYF	TGTGCCAGCAGCTTGATAGGACAGATCTCCTACGAGCAGTACTTC
-	13	-	TRBJ1-1	TRBV6-5	CASSYGVSSEAFF	TGTGCCAGCAGTTACGGGGTGTCTAGTGAAGCTTTCTTT
-	12	-	TRBJ2-1	TRBV9	CASSRISNEQFF	TGTGCCAGCAGTCGTATTAGTAATGAGCAGTTCTTC
-	14	-	TRBJ2-7	TRBV27	CASSRQGLPYEQYF	TGTGCCAGCAGTCGGCAGGGACTCCCCTACGAGCAGTACTTC
-	13	-	TRBJ2-7	TRBV28	CASSASNSYEQYF	TGTGCCAGCAGTGCCAGCAACTCCTACGAGCAGTACTTC
-	15	-	TRBJ2-3	TRBV4-3	CASSQEWRNTDTQYF	TGCGCCAGCAGCCAAGAATGGCGGAACACAGATACGCAGTATTTT
-	13	-	TRBJ1-1	TRBV9	CASSVGSLTEAFF	TGTGCCAGCAGCGTAGGCAGCTTAACTGAAGCTTTCTTT